The 28 T cell receptor beta chains below come from one sample, sequenced in a study of tumor-infiltrating lymphocytes in primary liver carcinoma. For blood RNA, unsorted whole blood served as the source, and germline DNA was extracted too. Synthesis of TCR beta cDNA was carried out from approximately 470 ng total RNA with a constant-region primer. It was through three nested multiplex PCR rounds of slightly modified ARM-PCR that TCR beta libraries arose. A C-beta reverse primer was combined with TRBV1-TRBV30 forward primers in the first two PCR rounds, and each round had around 10 cycles. MiXCR was run by TCRdb on the multiplex PCR reads, yielding one entry per CDR3 protein. The table records about 320,000 distinct CDR3 sequences, roughly 60% of them present only once. Sample: peripheral blood. The receptors here all came from a woman younger than 45 with primary liver carcinoma and hepatitis B virus infection.

Ten or more counts support this clonotype. J is TRBJ2-1 and V is TRBV12-3 or TRBV12-4; TRBD2 might be the D (5 bases). CDR3 length: 13 residues. V was shortened by 6 bases and J by 4 bases, with 10 bases between the two germline ends. The CDR3 spells CASSSGFYNEQFF. CDR3 sequence (DNA): TGTGCCAGCAGCAGCGGTTTTTACAATGAGCAGTTCTTC.

This clonotype was counted a few times. This could be a read error, since a much larger clone is one nucleotide away. The V and J genes are TRBV4-2 and TRBJ2-3; D perhaps matches TRBD1 (5 bases). The end of the DNA is better explained by TRBJ1-5, so the J call may be wrong. The CDR3 extends over 15 amino acids. CDR1 LGHNA and CDR2 YNFKEQ come from the germline V gene. CDR3 loop: CASSQGGASTDTQHF. The CDR3 DNA reads as TGTGCCAGCAGCCAAGGAGGGGCTAGCACAGATACGCAGCATTTT.

The rearrangement joins TRBV24-1 to TRBJ2-1, with D tentatively TRBD1 or TRBD2 (5 bases each). The CDR3 contains 14 residues. V lost 1 base and J 6 bases, leaving 9 bases between the germline ends. Looked up from germline, CDR1 is KGHDR and CDR2 is SFDVKD. CDR3 amino acids: CATSDLGDPNEQFF. As DNA, the CDR3 is TGTGCCACCAGTGATTTAGGGGACCCCAATGAGCAGTTCTTC.

This chain joins TRBV6-5 and TRBJ2-3, with a possible D match to TRBD1 (5 bases). The V and J ends lost 6 bases and 0 bases respectively, with 13 bases between them. In germline, CDR1 is MNHEY, CDR2 SVGAGI. This CDR3 is 15 amino acids long. The CDR3 sequence is CASRRDRASTDTQYF. The CDR3 coding sequence is TGTGCCAGCAGAAGAGACAGAGCTAGCACAGATACGCAGTATTTT.

The CDR3: CASSLVQGGEQFF. The CDR3 DNA reads as TGTGCCAGCAGTTTAGTCCAGGGGGGTGAGCAGTTCTTC. The gene calls are TRBV12-3 or TRBV12-4 and TRBJ2-1, with D tentatively TRBD1 (7 bases). The CDR3 totals 13 residues. Trimming took off 1 base at V and 9 bases at J, with 10 bases between the two ends.

Worth noting for this clonotype: One base away lies a much larger clone, so this may be a sequencing read error. The chain carries TRBV4-1 and TRBJ2-5, with TRBD2 matching over 14 bases. The CDR3 has 17 residues. CDR1 and CDR2 (germline): MGHRA, YSYEKL. The CDR3 coding sequence is TGCGCCAGCAGCCAAGGAGGACTAGCGGGGGGAAAAGAGGCCCAGTACTTC. Its translation: CASSQGGLAGGKEAQYF.

The chain uses TRBV4-3 and TRBJ2-7; D is undetermined. CDR3 length: 15 amino acids. The V and J ends lost 0 bases and 7 bases respectively, with 16 bases between them. Germline V CDR1 and CDR2: LGHNA, YSLEER. The CDR3 region has the DNA TGCGCCAGCAGCCAAGATACAGACTGGCTCGGGGAGCAGTACTTC. It specifies CASSQDTDWLGEQYF.

This clonotype showed up many times. This chain links TRBV6-1 with TRBJ1-2; D not certain. The CDR3 spans 18 residues. Trimming left V 2 bases short and J 4 bases short, with 23 bases between. Germline CDR1 reads MNHNS; CDR2 reads SASEGT. As DNA, the CDR3 is TGTGCCAGCAGTGAAAGGAGGCAGCCTCCCTCCCCGGGCTATGGCTACACCTTC. It specifies CASSERRQPPSPGYGYTF.

For this clonotype: The junction and the germline gene differ at one end; a read error may be behind it. The V call is TRBV5-5, the J call TRBJ2-6; a possible D gene is TRBD1 (5 bases). The CDR3 length is 15 residues. The germline V gene encodes CDR1 SGHKS and CDR2 YYEKEE (reference sequence). CDR3 coding DNA: TGTGCCAGCAGCACGGTGGGCTCTGGGGCCAGCGTCCTGACTTTC. Its protein product is CASSTVGSGASVLTF.

This clonotype showed up just a few times. V usage is TRBV12-3 or TRBV12-4 and J usage is TRBJ2-1; D remains ambiguous. This CDR3 region has 13 residues. Trimming pared 5 bases from V and 7 bases from J, leaving 12 bases between. In DNA, the CDR3 is TGTGCCAGCAGTAACAGCGTGTCGAATGAGCAGTTCTTC. Its protein product is CASSNSVSNEQFF.

As to this clonotype: Its ends do not fully match the called genes, so a read error is possible. This sequence joins TRBV11-2 and TRBJ2-1; 12 bases fit TRBD2. Germline CDR1 SGHAT, CDR2 FQNNGV. The CDR3 covers 17 residues. The DNA for the CDR3 is TGTGCCAGCAGGCGCGGGACTAGCGGGTATTCCTACGATGATCAGTTCTTC. As protein: CASRRGTSGYSYDDQFF.

A word on this clonotype: At one of its ends the junction is not consistent with the germline gene, which may arise from a read error. The chain links TRBV11-2 to TRBJ2-7; weak D call: TRBD2 (6 bases). CDR1 SGHAT and CDR2 FQNNGV come from the germline V gene. The CDR3 length is 14 residues. The CDR3 is CTSSLVLAGHEQYF. The CDR3 DNA follows: TGTACCAGCAGCTTAGTACTAGCAGGACACGAGCAGTACTTC.

Of note for this clonotype: Germline and junction disagree at one end, which may indicate a read error. The chain combines TRBV11-2 with TRBJ1-1; maybe TRBD1 (5 bases). This CDR3 is built from 14 residues. Germline values: CDR1 SGHAT, CDR2 FQNNGV. This CDR3 is CVSSIGAGVSEAFF. CDR3 DNA sequence: TGTGTCAGCAGTATTGGGGCAGGAGTGAGTGAAGCTTTCTTT.

On this clonotype: A clone one base away is much larger, so this may be a read error. The final CDR3 position lacks the conserved phenylalanine or tryptophan, pointing to a likely read error. The rearrangement links TRBV13 to TRBJ2-7; no reliable D call. The CDR3 runs 11 residues. V lost 5 bases to trimming and J lost 6 bases, with 8 bases between them. Germline CDR1 is PRHDT and CDR2 is FYEKMQ (reference sequence). The CDR3 DNA follows: TGTGCCAGCAGCGGGGAAGGCGAGCAGTACTCC. It codes for CASSGEGEQYS.

This clonotype was recorded many times. CDR3 DNA: TGCGCCAGCAGCCCCGGGGACAGACCGACCTACAATGAGCAGTTCTTC. It translates to CASSPGDRPTYNEQFF. V usage is TRBV4-1 and J usage is TRBJ2-1, with 7 bases that match TRBD1. The length of the CDR3 is 16 residues. Trimming took 4 bases from V and 2 from J; bases not matched to a gene: 8. Germline V gene data show CDR1 as MGHRA and CDR2 as YSYEKL.

On this clonotype: Its ends do not fully match the called genes, so a read error is possible. The CDR3 loop reads CASSTGAPGANVMTF. DNA for the CDR3: TGTGCCAGCAGTACGGGGGCCCCTGGGGCCAACGTCATGACTTTC. The chain is built from TRBV6-5 and TRBJ2-6; D is possibly TRBD1 or TRBD2 (6 bases each). This CDR3 has 15 amino acids. Per germline, CDR1 MNHEY and CDR2 SVGAGI.

The rearrangement uses TRBV10-3 and TRBJ1-2; perhaps TRBD1 as D (5 bases). The CDR3 has 14 amino acids. V dropped 5 bases and J dropped 4 bases, with 14 bases sitting between them. CDR1 and CDR2 (germline): ENHRY, SYGVKD. Written as DNA, the CDR3 is TGTGCCATCAGTTCCCTCGGGGCCGTCTATGGCTACACCTTC. Protein: CAISSLGAVYGYTF.

The V gene is TRBV13, the J gene TRBJ2-5; D may match TRBD1 or TRBD2 (6 bases each). With 1 base removed from V and 7 bases from J, the gap between germline ends came to 13 bases. CDR1 and CDR2 from the germline V gene are PRHDT and FYEKMQ (reference sequence). CDR3 size: 14 residues. CDR3 nucleotides: TGTGCCAGCAGCTTAGTGACCGGAGGGGGGACCCAGTACTTC. Translating it yields CASSLVTGGGTQYF.

The chain uses TRBV6-2 or TRBV6-3 and TRBJ2-5; D not resolved. The V gene's germline CDR1 is MNHEY and CDR2 SVGEGT. This CDR3 spans 14 amino acids. V dropped 4 bases and J dropped 1 base, with 10 bases sitting between them. This CDR3 reads CASSSMGSQETQYF. The CDR3 region has the DNA TGTGCCAGCAGTTCGATGGGTAGCCAAGAGACCCAGTACTTC.

This chain connects TRBV12-3 or TRBV12-4 to TRBJ1-4; TRBD1 agrees at 7 bases. The length of the CDR3 is 13 residues. J lost 8 bases, V lost 5 bases, and 5 bases had no gene match. The CDR3 loop is CASSPTGKEKLFF. The CDR3 nucleotides are TGTGCCAGCAGTCCGACAGGGAAAGAAAAACTGTTTTTT.

The CDR3 region has the DNA TGTGCCAGCAGTCGGGGGGACAGGGGCAAGAATGAGCAGTTCTTC. It translates to CASSRGDRGKNEQFF. This rearrangement joins TRBV5-4 to TRBJ2-1; 10 positions agree with TRBD1. The germline CDR1 and CDR2 sequences are SGHNT and YYREEE (reference sequence). Unmatched junction bases numbered 9, after V lost 5 bases and J lost 7 bases. The length of the CDR3 is 15 residues.

Remarks on this clonotype: A much more abundant neighbour one base away suggests this may be a read error. This CDR3 is missing its conserved last phenylalanine or tryptophan, likely due to a read error. This chain links TRBV5-5 with TRBJ2-6; 10 nucleotides agree with TRBD2. The length of the CDR3 is 16 residues. The junction had 2 bases not matched to a gene; V was cut back by 2 bases and J by 3 bases. Germline V CDR1 and CDR2: SGHKS, YYEKEE (reference sequence). In DNA, the CDR3 is TGTGCCAGCAGCTTCCTAGCGGGAGTTGGGGCCAACGTCCTGACTCTC. Protein product: CASSFLAGVGANVLTL.

The rearrangement joins TRBV11-1 to TRBJ2-1; 9 positions agree with TRBD2. With V trimmed by 6 bases and J by 8 bases, 17 bases remained unmatched. The CDR3 runs 17 residues. Per the germline V gene, CDR1 is SGHAT and CDR2 is FQDESV (reference sequence). The CDR3 region has the DNA TGTGCCAGCAGTTCCGGGACTAGCAGGAGTGCCTATTATGAGCAGTTCTTC. Translation gives CASSSGTSRSAYYEQFF. Variable domain in full (rest from reference TRBV11-1 and TRBJ2-1): EAEVAQSPRYKITEKSQAVAFWCDPISGHATLYWYRQILGQGPELLVQFQDESVVDDSQLPKDRFSAERLKGVDSTLKIQPAELGDSAMYLCASSSGTSRSAYYEQFFGPGTRLTVL.

At least ten counts were recorded for this clonotype. This rearrangement joins TRBV6-2 or TRBV6-3 to TRBJ2-2; unclear D gene. This CDR3 contains 11 residues. The V gene lost 8 bases and the J gene lost 4 bases, with 5 bases spanning the gap. Germline V gives CDR1 MNHEY, CDR2 SVGEGT. Here the CDR3 DNA reads TGTGCCAGCGGAAGCACCGGGGAGCTGTTTTTT. Translated, it gives CASGSTGELFF.

Regarding this clonotype: A much larger clone lies a single base off, so this may be a read error. The chain employs TRBV6-5 and TRBJ1-1; D unresolved. Germline V gene lookup returns CDR1 MNHEY and CDR2 SVGAGI. V lost 2 bases and J 7 bases, leaving 8 bases between the germline ends. This CDR3 is 12 amino acids long. CDR3 sequence reads: CASSYMGSEAFF. In nucleotides, the CDR3 is TGTGCCAGCAGTTACATGGGCAGTGAAGCTTTCTTT.

The chain has TRBV4-1 and TRBJ2-1; possible D gene TRBD2, 5 bases. CDR1 and CDR2 (germline): MGHRA, YSYEKL. The CDR3 runs to 15 residues. V was cut by 0 bases and J by 8 bases, with 14 bases left in between. CDR3 sequence: CASSQDGLVRDEQFF. As DNA, the CDR3 is TGCGCCAGCAGCCAAGATGGCCTAGTGAGGGATGAGCAGTTCTTC.

Notes on this clonotype: A much larger clonotype is one base distant, so this may be a read error. This rearrangement joins TRBV21-1 to TRBJ2-4. TRBV21-1 is flagged as a pseudogene. The CDR3 covers 14 residues. CDR3 DNA: TGTGTCAGCAGCAAGGGACTAGCGGAAAACATTCAGTACTTC. This codes for CVSSKGLAENIQYF.

About this clonotype itself: A much larger clone lies one base from this, so it may be a read error. The genes are TRBV14 and TRBJ1-1, with TRBD1 matching 8 bases. Per germline, CDR1 SGHDN and CDR2 FVKESK. J was trimmed by 1 base and V by 4 bases; bases with no gene match: 8. The CDR3 covers 16 residues. DNA for the CDR3: TGTGCCAGCAGCCCCGCAGGGGGCCTACCGAACACTGAAGCTTTCTTT. Translated: CASSPAGGLPNTEAFF.